Following are 9 T cell receptor beta chains from one sample sequenced in a study of blood T cell repertoires in COVID-19. The method was immunoSEQ multiplex PCR; TCRdb's version includes in-frame clones alone and lacks a portion of them. The data hold some 190,000 clones, with 70% to 85% observed a single time. The material sequenced was peripheral blood. Receptor source: a woman of 80 years or more with COVID-19, enrolled during active disease.

V gene TRBV5-1 combines with J gene TRBJ2-1; tentatively, D is TRBD1 (5 bases). Germline V CDR1 and CDR2: SGHRS, YFSETQ. There are 14 residues in the CDR3. The V and J ends lost 0 bases and 8 bases respectively, with 12 bases between them. The CDR3 protein is CASSLVQGSDEQFF. CDR3 coding DNA: TGCGCCAGCAGCTTGGTCCAGGGAAGTGATGAGCAGTTCTTC.

The chain uses TRBV14 and TRBJ2-7; 12 bases are a match to TRBD2. The V and J ends lost 1 base and 4 bases, in that order; junction bases with no gene match: 5. The germline gives CDR1 SGHDN, CDR2 FVKESK. The CDR3 consists of 16 residues. The CDR3 spells CASSQGGLAGFYEQYF. CDR3 DNA sequence: TGTGCCAGCAGCCAAGGGGGACTAGCGGGCTTTTACGAGCAGTACTTC.

This clone was seen once. The chain combines TRBV5-1 with TRBJ2-6, with D hard to call. CDR1 is SGHRS, CDR2 YFSETQ, per germline. Trimming took 5 bases from V and 6 from J, leaving 9 bases between them. The CDR3 runs 13 residues. Here the CDR3 DNA reads TGCGCCAGCAGTCCGAGAGAGGCCAACGTCCTGACTTTC. It codes for CASSPREANVLTF.

This chain connects TRBV15 to TRBJ2-7; 9 bases match TRBD2. CDR1 is LNHNV and CDR2 is YYDKDF in the germline V gene (reference sequence). The V and J ends lost 3 bases and 0 bases, in that order; junction bases with no gene match: 0. CDR3 length equals 14 residues. The CDR3 spells CATSRTSGSYEQYF. In DNA form, the CDR3 reads TGTGCCACCAGCAGGACTAGCGGCTCCTACGAGCAGTACTTC. The full variable domain, completed using reference TRBV15 and TRBJ2-7, is DAMVIQNPRYQVTQFGKPVTLSCSQTLNHNVMYWYQQKSSQAPKLLFHYYDKDFNNEADTPDNFQSRRPNTSFCFLDIRSPGLGDTAMYLCATSRTSGSYEQYFGPGTRLTVT.

The rearrangement uses TRBV9 and TRBJ2-7; a weak D match, TRBD1 (6 bases). V lost 3 bases and J 0 bases, leaving 13 bases between the germline ends. The CDR3 consists of 15 residues. Germline CDR1 is SGDLS and CDR2 is YYNGEE. The CDR3 DNA reads as TGTGCCAGCAGCGCATCGGGACAAAGCTCCTACGAGCAGTACTTC. Protein: CASSASGQSSYEQYF.

This chain joins TRBV7-3 and TRBJ2-3; 7 bases match TRBD1. Per the germline V gene, CDR1 is SGHTA and CDR2 is FQGTGA. CDR3 length equals 16 residues. The V gene end was trimmed by 5 bases and the J gene end by 3 bases; junction bases not matched to a gene: 11. Here the CDR3 reads CASSPILARGTDTQYF. In DNA, the CDR3 is TGTGCCAGCAGCCCCATCCTTGCCAGGGGGACAGATACGCAGTATTTT.

This clone has more than one count but fewer than ten. The rearrangement links TRBV7-9 to TRBJ1-1, with 11 bases aligning to TRBD1. Germline V gene data show CDR1 as SEHNR and CDR2 as FQNEAQ (reference sequence). This CDR3 spans 13 amino acids. The trim removed 5 bases at V and 9 bases at J, leaving 5 bases unmatched. The CDR3 protein is CASSLGQGAKAFF. As DNA, the CDR3 is TGTGCCAGCAGCCTAGGACAGGGGGCTAAAGCTTTCTTT.

This rearrangement joins TRBV11-1 to TRBJ1-1, with D possibly being TRBD1 (6 bases). The germline V gene encodes CDR1 SGHAT and CDR2 FQDESV (reference sequence). The CDR3 consists of 16 residues. V shed 1 base and J shed 0 bases, with 12 bases lying between them. CDR3 bases: TGTGCCAGCAGCTTAGAGTCAGGGGTCATGAACACTGAAGCTTTCTTT. This codes for CASSLESGVMNTEAFF.

The chain links TRBV27 to TRBJ1-2; 9 bases are a match to TRBD1. V lost 2 bases, J lost 1 base, and 5 bases stayed unmatched. The CDR3 spans 16 residues. The germline V gene encodes CDR1 MNHEY and CDR2 SMNVEV (reference sequence). The CDR3 region is CASSLRRQGGNYGYTF. The CDR3 DNA sequence: TGTGCCAGCAGTTTAAGGAGACAGGGGGGTAACTATGGCTACACCTTC.